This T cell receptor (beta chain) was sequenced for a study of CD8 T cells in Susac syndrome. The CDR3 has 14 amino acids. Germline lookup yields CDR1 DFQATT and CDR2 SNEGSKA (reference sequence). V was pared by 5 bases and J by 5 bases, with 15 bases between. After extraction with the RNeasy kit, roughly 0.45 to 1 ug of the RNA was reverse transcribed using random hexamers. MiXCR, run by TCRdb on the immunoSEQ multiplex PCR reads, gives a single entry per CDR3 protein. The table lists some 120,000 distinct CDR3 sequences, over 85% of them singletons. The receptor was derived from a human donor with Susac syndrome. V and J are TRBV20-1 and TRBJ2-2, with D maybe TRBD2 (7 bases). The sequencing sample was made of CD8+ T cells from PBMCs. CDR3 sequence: CSAERGGETGELFF. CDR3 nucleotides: TGCAGTGCTGAGAGGGGGGGCGAGACCGGGGAGCTGTTTTTT.